The clone carrying this T cell receptor (beta chain) was picked up many times. CDR3 regions of TCR beta were amplified from RNA transcripts. First-round RT-PCR relied on HTBI primers, and a second-round multiplex PCR came next. MiXCR was run by TCRdb on the multiplex PCR reads, yielding one entry per CDR3 protein. The data contain more than 300,000 distinct CDR3 sequences, approximately 15% of them singletons. These data come from a study of Graves' ophthalmopathy and Graves' hyperthyroidism. About the research overall: Peripheral blood was gathered at the point of initial diagnosis, before any treatment started.

The authors enrolled newly diagnosed hyperthyroidism patients aged 18 to 65 with under 2 months' duration. Orbital computed tomography, thyroid ultrasound, TRAb, serum thyroxine and clinical symptoms formed the basis of diagnosis. The source of the PBMCs was 8.5 to 10 ml of fresh peripheral blood. Germline CDR1 MNHEY, CDR2 SMNVEV (reference sequence). Trimming cost V 6 bases and J 5 bases, with 10 bases left between them. The CDR3 has 12 residues. The J gene is TRBJ2-5, the V gene TRBV27; D is ambiguous. This TCR was sampled from a young woman with stable Graves' hyperthyroidism. Sequenced input: peripheral blood. This CDR3 is CASRGLSETQYF. The CDR3 DNA is TGTGCCAGCAGGGGGTTATCGGAGACCCAGTACTTC.